This T cell receptor (beta chain) was sequenced for a study of PD-1 blockade in mismatch repair-deficient tumors. Mismatch repair deficiency was confirmed in all patients, by PCR or immunohistochemistry. Three pembrolizumab responders had their TCRs sequenced. On this clone: As yet, its antigen is unknown.

Method: immunoSEQ multiplex PCR; TCRdb's copy keeps in-frame clones and lacks some. The sample lists tens of thousands of clones, 80% to 90% occurring once. V shed 1 base and J 4 bases; nucleotides not matched to a gene: 3. The CDR3 spans 15 residues. Germline assignment: CDR1 SGHNT and CDR2 YENEEA. Whole-study results and caveats: Tumor-resident clones, often undetectable pretreatment in blood, expanded then contracted after pembrolizumab.

Source: peripheral blood, taken 2 weeks after starting pembrolizumab. This rearrangement joins TRBV11-3 to TRBJ2-7; 11 bases match TRBD2. The source of this sequence is an adult with mismatch repair-deficient cancer. The CDR3 protein is CASSLAASGGYEQYF. In DNA form, the CDR3 reads TGTGCCAGCAGCTTAGCGGCTAGCGGGGGGTACGAGCAGTACTTC.